These 8 T cell receptor beta chains came from one sample sequenced in a study of T cells in Graves' hyperthyroidism and ophthalmopathy. Template material for amplifying TCR beta CDR3 regions consisted of RNA transcripts. TCR CDR3 underwent first-round RT-PCR with the HTBI primer set. From the multiplex PCR reads, TCRdb called clonotypes with MiXCR, one entry per CDR3 protein. The table records roughly 350,000 distinct CDR3 sequences, roughly an eighth of them present only once. The sample was blood. All receptors derive from a woman aged 35 to 49 with Graves' ophthalmopathy.

This clonotype was picked up many times. The V call is TRBV29-1, the J call TRBJ2-3; the match to TRBD2 covers 9 bases. This CDR3 spans 15 amino acids. V lost 6 bases and J lost 5; bases outside the gene matches: 12. In germline, CDR1 is SQVTM, CDR2 ANQGSEA. The CDR3 DNA follows: TGCAGCGTCATCCCGGGACTAGCCAGGGGAGATACGCAGTATTTT. This translates into CSVIPGLARGDTQYF.

A word on this clonotype: This may be a read error: a much more frequent sequence differs by one nucleotide. In DNA, the CDR3 is TGTGCCATCGGCCAAACTAATGAAGAACTGTTTTTT. Translation gives CAIGQTNEELFF. The chain recombines TRBV15 with TRBJ1-4; no clear D. From germline, CDR1 is LNHNV and CDR2 YYDKDF (reference sequence). CDR3 length: 12 residues.

In its sample, this clonotype was seen many times. In nucleotides, the CDR3 is TGTGCCAGCACCCCTTGGGGGCATGACTATGGCTACACCTTC. Translated: CASTPWGHDYGYTF. The V gene is TRBV12-3 or TRBV12-4, the J gene TRBJ1-2; D may be TRBD1 (6 bases). The CDR3 is 14 amino acids. V lost 7 bases, J lost 3 bases, and 15 bases lay in between.

This clonotype was detected ten times or more. The CDR3 is CASSSSGRGYYEQYF. The CDR3 DNA follows: TGTGCCAGCAGTTCGAGCGGGAGGGGTTATTACGAGCAGTACTTC. J is TRBJ2-7 and V is TRBV28; TRBD2 agrees at 10 bases. Per germline, CDR1 MDHEN and CDR2 SYDVKM. J gave up 4 bases and V 4 bases, and 7 bases lay outside the gene matches. The length of the CDR3 is 15 residues.

The chain carries TRBV27 and TRBJ2-7, with D tentatively TRBD2 (5 bases). CDR1 is MNHEY and CDR2 is SMNVEV in the germline V gene (reference sequence). The CDR3 contains 14 residues. V gave up 6 bases and J gave up 2 bases, with 14 bases separating them. Here the CDR3 reads CASRKMGSTYEQYF. The CDR3 DNA reads TGTGCCAGCAGAAAGATGGGGAGCACCTACGAGCAGTACTTC.

This clonotype was counted between two and nine times. The chain recombines TRBV7-2 with TRBJ2-1; the match to TRBD2 covers 7 bases. This CDR3 has 18 residues. After removal of 6 bases from V and 3 bases from J, the junction contained 17 bases not matched to a gene. Germline V gene sequence: CDR1 SGHTA, CDR2 FQGNSA. CDR3 DNA: TGTGCCAGCAGGCTATCACGGAAACGGGGGGACGACTACAATGAGCAGTTCTTC. Translating it yields CASRLSRKRGDDYNEQFF.

This clonotype has a handful of counts. The chain joins TRBV19 to TRBJ2-5; possible D gene TRBD2, 6 bases. V lost 5 bases and J lost 2, with 12 bases in between. Germline V gene sequence: CDR1 LNHDA, CDR2 SQIVND (reference sequence). The CDR3 runs 14 residues. This CDR3 reads CASSRGSAQETQYF. The CDR3 DNA is TGTGCCAGTAGTCGGGGGTCCGCACAAGAGACCCAGTACTTC.

The chain carries TRBV14 and TRBJ1-2; D unresolved. The germline V gene has CDR1 SGHDN and CDR2 FVKESK. V gave up 3 bases and J gave up 7 bases, with 9 bases separating them. The CDR3 runs to 12 residues. CDR3 protein: CASSHGSGGYTF. The CDR3, as DNA: TGTGCCAGCAGCCATGGGAGCGGTGGCTACACCTTC.